The rows below give T cell receptor beta chains drawn from one sample of a study of blood T cell repertoires in COVID-19. Produced via immunoSEQ multiplex PCR; TCRdb's table is partial and in-frame only. The repertoire holds roughly 250,000 clones, with roughly 90% as singletons. Source material: PBMCs or T cells enriched from blood (not recorded which). These receptors were collected from a woman in her 50s who had recovered from COVID-19. CDR3s include the opening cysteine and the closing phenylalanine or tryptophan. The order of the fields is CDR3 length, clone size, D gene, J gene, V gene, CDR3 DNA, CDR3 protein. A D gene is named only where the DNA matches it firmly. Rows give clone size only sometimes, using once, few, many, or a class for an expanded clone.

13 | once | NA | TRBJ1-1 | TRBV5-4 | TGTGCCAGCAGCTTGGACGGGGGCACTGAAGCTTTCTTT | CASSLDGGTEAFF
14 | NA | NA | TRBJ1-4 | TRBV7-3 | TGTGCCAGCAACCGACTAGCAGGAAGTGAAAAACTGTTTTTT | CASNRLAGSEKLFF
15 | once | NA | TRBJ1-3 | TRBV6-5 | TGTGCCAGCAGCCAGACAGGTCAGGCTGGAAACACCATATATTTT | CASSQTGQAGNTIYF
15 | NA | TRBD1 | TRBJ1-3 | TRBV24-1 | TGTGCCACCAGTGATCGGACAGGGCCTGGAAACACCATATATTTT | CATSDRTGPGNTIYF
15 | NA | NA | TRBJ1-2 | TRBV14 | TGTGCCAGCAGCCAAGGATTTTCGGGGGACTATGGCTACACCTTC | CASSQGFSGDYGYTF
15 | NA | TRBD1 | TRBJ1-5 | TRBV6-5 | TGTGCCAGCAATACAGACAGGGTTAGCAATCAGCCCCAGCATTTT | CASNTDRVSNQPQHF
14 | NA | NA | TRBJ1-2 | TRBV29-1 | TGCAGCGTTGAACCCCAGGAAACTAACTATGGCTACACCTTC | CSVEPQETNYGYTF
15 | NA | TRBD1 | TRBJ1-1 | TRBV7-2 | TGTGCCAGCAGCTTCGGGACAGCAGTGAACACTGAAGCTTTCTTT | CASSFGTAVNTEAFF
13 | NA | NA | TRBJ2-3 | TRBV14 | TGTGCCAGCAGCCACCAGGGGATAGATACGCAGTATTTT | CASSHQGIDTQYF
15 | once | NA | TRBJ2-2 | TRBV28 | TGTGCCAGCACCTCGGGGGGCGCGAACACCGGGGAGCTGTTTTTT | CASTSGGANTGELFF
10 | NA | TRBD2 | TRBJ2-1 | TRBV5-4 | TGTGCTTACCGGGGGGACGGGCAGTTCTTC | CAYRGDGQFF
16 | NA | TRBD1 | TRBJ1-1 | TRBV19 | TGTGCCAGTAGTACTTTCTCCGGGACAGGGGGTTCTGAAGCTTTCTTT | CASSTFSGTGGSEAFF
15 | NA | NA | TRBJ2-7 | TRBV18 | TGTGCCAGCTCACCTGCGGGCAGGGGGAGGTACGAGCAGTACTTC | CASSPAGRGRYEQYF
13 | NA | NA | TRBJ1-1 | TRBV12-3/TRBV12-4 | TGTGCCAGCAGTATCCGGGAAAACACTGAAGCTTTCTTT | CASSIRENTEAFF
16 | NA | TRBD1 | TRBJ1-4 | TRBV5-8 | TGTGCCAGCAGCCGAATGAATACAGGGGGCAATGAAAAACTGTTTTTT | CASSRMNTGGNEKLFF
15 | NA | NA | TRBJ2-5 | TRBV4-2 | TGTGCCAGCAGCCCCCTCAGCGCGGAGCAAGAGACCCAGTACTTC | CASSPLSAEQETQYF
14 | NA | NA | TRBJ1-3 | TRBV9 | TGTGCCAGCAGCGTAGGAGGGGGTGGAAACACCATATATTTT | CASSVGGGGNTIYF
16 | NA | TRBD2 | TRBJ2-1 | TRBV27 | TGTGCCAGCAGTTCATTAGCGGGAGGGATTACAATGAGGCAGTTCTTC | CASSSLAGGITMRQFF
13 | NA | NA | TRBJ1-3 | TRBV5-6 | TGTGCCAGCAGCCGAAGACTGGGAAACACCATATATTTT | CASSRRLGNTIYF
12 | once | TRBD1 | TRBJ1-2 | TRBV2 | TGTGCCAGCAGGGGACAGGGTGAAGGCTACACCTTC | CASRGQGEGYTF
14 | NA | NA | TRBJ1-3 | TRBV20-1 | TGCAGTGCTAGTGATAGGGGATCTGGAAACACCATATATTTT | CSASDRGSGNTIYF
14 | few | TRBD2 | TRBJ2-3 | TRBV11-2 | TGTGCCACCCGCTCTAGCGGGAGTTCCGATACGCAGTATTTT | CATRSSGSSDTQYF
12 | NA | NA | TRBJ1-2 | TRBV18 | TGTGCCAGCTCACCACAGGGGGTTAGCTACACCTTC | CASSPQGVSYTF
14 | NA | TRBD1 | TRBJ1-5 | TRBV19 | TGTGCCAGTACCCGGGACAGGGATTTTCAGCCCCAGCATTTT | CASTRDRDFQPQHF
17 | once | TRBD2 | TRBJ2-3 | TRBV9 | TGTGCCAGCAGCGTAGCCACAGGGACTAGCGGGGCAGATACGCAGTATTTT | CASSVATGTSGADTQYF
14 | NA | TRBD2 | TRBJ2-3 | TRBV30 | TGTGCCTGGAGTTTAGGACTAGCGTCAGATACGCAGTATTTT | CAWSLGLASDTQYF
14 | NA | NA | TRBJ2-1 | TRBV5-4 | TGTGCCAGCAGTAGGCAGGGCGGCTACAATGAGCAGTTCTTC | CASSRQGGYNEQFF
16 | NA | NA | TRBJ2-4 | TRBV11-2 | TGTGCCAGCAGCTTCCCCTCGACAGGACCCAAAAACATTCAGTACTTC | CASSFPSTGPKNIQYF
15 | NA | NA | TRBJ1-5 | TRBV6-5 | TGTGCCAGCGCCTCTTTACAAGTGGGGCATCAGCCCCAGCATTTT | CASASLQVGHQPQHF
18 | NA | TRBD2 | TRBJ2-3 | TRBV18 | TGTGCCAGCTCACCGATCCCTACTAGCGGGGACAGCACAGATACGCAGTATTTT | CASSPIPTSGDSTDTQYF
15 | NA | NA | TRBJ2-7 | TRBV6-2/TRBV6-3 | TGTGCCAGCAGTTACTCGACCAGACAGACCTACGAGCAGTACTTC | CASSYSTRQTYEQYF
14 | few | TRBD1 | TRBJ1-1 | TRBV9 | TGTGCCAGCAGCGTGGGACAGCTTAACACTGAAGCTTTCTTT | CASSVGQLNTEAFF
17 | few | TRBD2 | TRBJ2-5 | TRBV10-1 | TGCGCCAGCAGTGAGCCGTTGCTAGCGGGAGAAAAAGAGACCCAGTACTTC | CASSEPLLAGEKETQYF
13 | NA | NA | TRBJ2-7 | TRBV3-1/TRBV3-2 | TGTGCCAGCGGGCGGGACTCATCCTACGAGCAGTACTTC | CASGRDSSYEQYF
13 | NA | TRBD2 | TRBJ2-7 | TRBV3-1/TRBV3-2 | TGTGCCAGCAGCCATGGGACTAGCTACGAGCAGTACTTC | CASSHGTSYEQYF
14 | NA | TRBD1 | TRBJ1-5 | TRBV28 | TGTGCCCTCACCCCAGGGGGTGGCAATCAGCCCCAGCATTTT | CALTPGGGNQPQHF
15 | NA | NA | TRBJ1-1 | TRBV7-3 | TGTGCCAGCAGCTTAACGGGGGCGCGGAACACTGAAGCTTTCTTT | CASSLTGARNTEAFF
15 | NA | NA | TRBJ1-3 | TRBV6-1 | TGTGCCAGCAGTGAATTAGGAGCCTCTGGAAACACCATATATTTT | CASSELGASGNTIYF
19 | NA | TRBD1 | TRBJ2-1 | TRBV11-3 | TGTGCCAGCAGCCCCCACCGGGTGCGGGACAGGGGACCCTACAATGAGCAGTTCTTC | CASSPHRVRDRGPYNEQFF
13 | few | TRBD1 | TRBJ2-1 | TRBV10-2 | TGCGCCAGCAGTACCGGGACAGACAATGAGCAGTTCTTC | CASSTGTDNEQFF
15 | few | NA | TRBJ1-5 | TRBV28 | TGTGCCAGCAGTTTAAGGGGCCAGGGCAATCAGCCCCAGCATTTT | CASSLRGQGNQPQHF
12 | NA | TRBD1 | TRBJ1-1 | TRBV30 | TGTGCCTGGAGGGCTACAGGGGGCCAAGCTTTCTTT | CAWRATGGQAFF
16 | once | TRBD1 | TRBJ1-2 | TRBV28 | TGTGCCAGCGGGGATCTAGACAGGGCGATTAGAAGTGGCTACACCTTC | CASGDLDRAIRSGYTF
15 | NA | TRBD1 | TRBJ1-3 | TRBV28 | TGTGCCAGCAGTTTATCATCGGGACAGGGAAACACCATATATTTT | CASSLSSGQGNTIYF
16 | NA | TRBD2 | TRBJ2-3 | TRBV7-3 | TGTGCCAGCAGCTTACTCGTTGGGAGCGGGATGGGTACGCAGTATTTT | CASSLLVGSGMGTQYF
15 | NA | NA | TRBJ1-2 | TRBV27 | TGTGCCAGCAGTCGGAACAGGGAATTTAACTATGGCTACACCTTC | CASSRNREFNYGYTF
13 | few | TRBD1 | TRBJ1-2 | TRBV28 | TGTGCCAGCAGGCCAGGGGGAGGCTATGGCTACACCTTC | CASRPGGGYGYTF
18 | NA | NA | TRBJ1-5 | TRBV7-9 | TGTGCCAGCAGCTTAGCTCCGCTGGGTTACAGTAGCAATCAGCCCCAGCATTTT | CASSLAPLGYSSNQPQHF
13 | NA | TRBD1 | TRBJ1-2 | TRBV19 | TGTGCCAGTTCCGACCGGGACAGCTATGGCTACACCTTC | CASSDRDSYGYTF
14 | NA | TRBD1 | TRBJ2-3 | TRBV10-3 | TGTGCCATCAGTGGACAGGGGGCTGAAGATACGCAGTATTTT | CAISGQGAEDTQYF
15 | once | TRBD1 | TRBJ1-1 | TRBV7-2 | TGTGCCAGCAGCTTAGCGTTCAGGGGGCTTACTGAAGCTTTCTTT | CASSLAFRGLTEAFF